This T cell receptor (beta chain) was found in a study of PD-1 blockade in mismatch repair-deficient tumors. Whole-study context: All were previously treated, progressing patients with about twelve mismatch repair-deficient cancer types.

Comment on this clone: Its antigen is unknown.

PCR or immunohistochemistry showed mismatch repair deficiency in every enrolled patient. Study findings and constraints: Rapid post-treatment expansion, then contraction, generally preceding radiologic response, marked tumor-resident clones.

TCRdb's table, derived via immunoSEQ multiplex PCR, lists solely in-frame clones and lacks some. Counted here are some 40,000 clones, around four fifths occurring once; the ten biggest clones make up less than 1.3%. CDR3 length: 15 residues. Germline trimming cut 0 bases from V and 6 bases from J; bases unmatched to any gene: 3. From germline, CDR1 is MDHEN and CDR2 SYDVKM. Material: PBMCs, obtained around 38 weeks after starting pembrolizumab. The TCR was taken from an adult with mismatch repair-deficient cancer. This chain uses TRBV28 with TRBJ1-5; TRBD1 matches 9 bases. This chain's CDR3 is CASSLWGQGSQPQHF. CDR3 nucleotide sequence: TGTGCCAGCAGTTTATGGGGACAGGGCAGTCAGCCCCAGCATTTT. Combining the CDR3 with reference TRBV28 and TRBJ1-5 gives the whole variable domain DVKVTQSSRYLVKRTGEKVFLECVQDMDHENMFWYRQDPGLGLRLIYFSYDVKMKEKGDIPEGYSVSREKKERFSLILESASTNQTSMYLCASSLWGQGSQPQHFGDGTRLSIL.